This TCR beta chain was captured in a study of blood T cell dynamics during melanoma immunotherapy (dated by TCRdb to 2020 to 2022). At the level of the whole study: The patients had metastatic melanoma and were given first-line pembrolizumab or nivolumab plus ipilimumab as standard of care in the United Kingdom. To identify early correlates of response, the study profiled peripheral T cell receptor repertoires in patients with metastatic melanoma before and after one cycle of checkpoint inhibitor therapy. Consecutive patients formed a training cohort, and a further independent group of patients from the same centre was pooled into an external validation set.

This clone showed up just once. Its antigen is still unknown. Nothing much larger sits one base from this clone, and base qualities are not available. All DNA extracted from each sorted CD8+ T cell subset was loaded into the assay. Following the manufacturer instructions, the immunoSEQ TCRb Assay kit was used to amplify TCR beta CDR3 sequences from genomic DNA. The KAPA Library Quantification Kit for Illumina platforms was used to quantify the pooled libraries by qPCR. Pooled libraries were clustered at 0.6-1.1 pM and sequenced on an Illumina NextSeq 500. Concerning the study's data processing: The TCR data were analyzed using immunoSEQ ANALYZER and the R LymphoSeq package. A rearrangement efficiency score was calculated as productive divided by the sum of productive and non-productive CDR3 sequences. Clonality was assessed using the Gini coefficient and diversity using the Renyi index at alpha=1, with pairwise comparisons between timepoints within each patient. Clonal relatedness, based on an edit distance of 3, and repertoire similarity, based on the Bhattacharyya coefficient, were both computed in LymphoSeq. To classify response, a linear discriminant analysis based on week-3 changes in clonality and diversity was built with the R MASS and caret packages. TCRdb stores this immuneACCESS table with in-frame sequences only. Part of the clones is absent; in the studies checked, under half of the shortfall reflects unresolved V genes, and no reason is known for the rest. Clone size and V and J calls were adopted from that table, with D and trimming inferred from the DNA. The sample data list around 13,000 clones, and under 95% of these were observed just once. The top ten clonotypes cover roughly 0.19% of the sample.

Taken with the paper, the label for time point translates to: week 3, after first cycle of checkpoint inhibitor. Blood was sampled before treatment (T0) and at week 3 (W3), after the first cycle of checkpoint blockade. Except for a couple of patients with rapid clinical progression, response was assessed 12 weeks after the first infusion by RECIST 1.1; disease control meant complete response, partial response or stable disease. Any patient who had received prior systemic cancer treatment, was on concomitant immunosuppressant therapy or had synchronous other active malignancies was excluded. Sorted CD8+ memory and naive T cell subsets were sequenced at T0 and W3 from six patients, of whom three were progressing and three had disease control. PBMC were isolated from blood with Lymphoprep and SepMate tubes, followed by red cell lysis. QIAamp DNA Blood Mini kits were used to extract DNA from PBMC and from sorted T cell subsets. CD8+ T cell subsets were sorted live on a FACSAria III cytometer and then frozen prior to DNA extraction. Fresh PBMC for flow cytometry were held at 4°C in PBS with about 2% fetal bovine serum and analyzed within 25 hours.

Points the paper makes about the study in general: Of the sorted CD8+ subsets, TIE cells had both the highest clonality and the greatest similarity to cfDNA CDR3 sequences, which suggests active turnover converging on dominant clones. The relatively small sample size was acknowledged as a potential limitation on generalization of the results. Whether the T cell clones driving repertoire changes were melanoma-specific or reflected general immune activation could not be determined in the study.

Material: effector memory CD8+ T cells from blood, obtained from a patient treated with checkpoint blockade. The receptor comes from a human donor with melanoma.

The CDR3 protein is CASSVTYEQYF. DNA sequence: TGTGCCAGCAGCGTAACCTACGAGCAGTACTTC. Rearrangement joined TRBV7-8 to TRBJ2-7; the D gene lacks a confident call. The germline V gene provides CDR1 SGHVS and CDR2 FQNEAQ. V is clipped by 5 bases and J by 2 bases, and the sequence between their germline boundaries is 4 bases long. Spanning cysteine to phenylalanine, the CDR3 consists of 11 amino acids. The DNA shown is the 33-base CDR3, in frame from base 1.